These 28 T cell receptor beta chains were all obtained from the same sample, sequenced in a study of cytomegalovirus exposure and HLA in healthy donors. 13 Jbeta primers and 60 Vbeta primers were used for the PCR. Assay: immunoSEQ multiplex PCR; the TCRdb copy retains only in-frame clones and omits some. Of fewer than 250,000 clones listed, roughly three quarters are singletons. Sequencing was performed on PBMCs. These receptors originate from a male donor in good health and CMV-seropositive.

The rearrangement links TRBV7-6 to TRBJ2-7; 11 positions agree with TRBD2. Germline-derived CDR1 and CDR2 are SGHVS and FNYEAQ. CDR3 size: 17 residues. V was pared by 2 bases and J by 3 bases, with 9 bases of the junction left unmatched. This CDR3 is CASSLLSGTSGYYEQYF. The CDR3 DNA follows: TGTGCCAGCAGCTTACTCTCCGGGACTAGCGGATACTACGAGCAGTACTTC. The whole variable domain, remainder taken from reference TRBV7-6 and TRBJ2-7, is GAGVSQSPRYKVTKRGQDVALRCDPISGHVSLYWYRQALGQGPEFLTYFNYEAQQDKSGLPNDRFSAERPEGSISTLTIQRTEQRDSAMYRCASSLLSGTSGYYEQYFGPGTRLTVT.

This chain connects TRBV11-2 to TRBJ2-2; 15 nucleotides align to TRBD2. The J segment lost 3 bases and the V segment lost 3 bases, leaving 8 bases of the junction unmatched. This CDR3 is 19 amino acids long. CDR1 is SGHAT, CDR2 FQNNGV, per germline. CDR3 in DNA: TGTGCCAGCAGCTTCCGGACTAGCGGGAGGGCCGTCGACACCGGGGAGCTGTTTTTT. Its translation is CASSFRTSGRAVDTGELFF.

The rearrangement joins TRBV9 to TRBJ2-5; 11 bases fit TRBD2. The CDR3 runs to 16 residues. CDR1 is SGDLS and CDR2 is YYNGEE in the germline V gene. Germline trimming cut 0 bases from V and 4 bases from J; bases unmatched to any gene: 5. The CDR3 sequence is CASSVGLAGQGETQYF. CDR3 in DNA: TGTGCCAGCAGCGTAGGACTAGCGGGGCAAGGAGAGACCCAGTACTTC.

The table lists this clone with a few counts. The rearrangement joins TRBV7-3 to TRBJ2-7, with TRBD1 matching over 7 bases. The ends lost 5 bases at V and 5 bases at J; junction bases unmatched: 3. Germline V gene data show CDR1 as SGHTA and CDR2 as FQGTGA. CDR3 length: 12 amino acids. The CDR3 is CASSPQGDEQYF. In DNA, the CDR3 is TGTGCCAGCAGCCCCCAGGGGGACGAGCAGTACTTC. The complete variable domain, with remaining parts taken from reference TRBV7-3 and TRBJ2-7, reads GAGVSQTPSNKVTEKGKYVELRCDPISGHTALYWYRQSLGQGPEFLIYFQGTGAADDSGLPNDRFFAVRPEGSVSTLKIQRTERGDSAVYLCASSPQGDEQYFGPGTRLTVT.

This sequence joins TRBV2 and TRBJ1-6; D ambiguous. CDR1 SNHLY and CDR2 FYNNEI come from the germline V gene. The V end was cut by 2 bases, the J end by 5 bases, with 16 bases between. The CDR3 is 17 amino acids. CDR3 in DNA: TGTGCCAGCAGTGAAATCGGCCCGGGTCCCAATAATTCACCCCTCCACTTT. This gives the protein CASSEIGPGPNNSPLHF.

V is TRBV27 and J is TRBJ2-7, with D perhaps TRBD2 (6 bases). V lost 5 bases and J 2 bases, leaving 19 bases between the germline ends. Germline loops: CDR1 MNHEY, CDR2 SMNVEV (reference sequence). The CDR3 contains 16 residues. CDR3 bases: TGTGCCAGCAGTCGAAAGCCCCCAGGGACTCCCTACGAGCAGTACTTC. This encodes CASSRKPPGTPYEQYF.

This clone was detected a few times. V usage is TRBV19 and J usage is TRBJ2-5; D gene uncertain. The CDR3 consists of 11 residues. V was clipped by 4 bases and J by 4 bases, with 4 bases between them. Germline-derived CDR1 and CDR2 are LNHDA and SQIVND (reference sequence). CDR3 nucleotide sequence: TGTGCCAGTAGTAACACAGAGACCCAGTACTTC. Translated: CASSNTETQYF.

The rearrangement joins TRBV25-1 to TRBJ2-2, with D unresolved. The CDR3 has 14 amino acids. Germline V gene lookup returns CDR1 MGHDK and CDR2 SYGVNS. V dropped 3 bases and J dropped 2 bases, with 7 bases sitting between them. The CDR3 sequence is CASSDSINTGELFF. The CDR3 region has the DNA TGTGCCAGCAGTGACAGTATAAACACCGGGGAGCTGTTTTTT. Looking up the rest from reference TRBV25-1 and TRBJ2-2 gives the full variable domain: EADIYQTPRYLVIGTGKKITLECSQTMGHDKMYWYQQDPGMELHLIHYSYGVNSTEKGDLSSESTVSRIRTEHFPLTLESARPSHTSQYLCASSDSINTGELFFGEGSRLTVL.

This chain uses TRBV7-2 with TRBJ2-2; possibly TRBD2 for D (5 bases). This CDR3 comprises 15 residues. Germline CDR1 reads SGHTA; CDR2 reads FQGNSA. Between the trimmed V and J ends, which lost 4 bases and 5 bases, there was a span of 14 bases. CDR3 coding DNA: TGTGCCAGCAGCTCCAATTCGGGAAGGACCGGGGAGCTGTTTTTT. Its translation: CASSSNSGRTGELFF.

The chain uses TRBV7-8 and TRBJ1-5; D unresolved. Trimming left V 2 bases short and J 13 bases short, with 15 bases between. The CDR3 totals 13 residues. Germline V CDR1 and CDR2: SGHVS, FQNEAQ. DNA of the CDR3: TGTGCCAGCAGCTTATATACGGATGCGGAGCAGCATTTT. Its protein product is CASSLYTDAEQHF. Filled out from reference TRBV7-8 and TRBJ1-5, the complete variable domain reads GAGVSQSPRYKVAKRGQDVALRCDPISGHVSLFWYQQALGQGPEFLTYFQNEAQLDKSGLPSDRFFAERPEGSVSTLKIQRTQQEDSAVYLCASSLYTDAEQHFGDGTRLSIL.

The gene calls are TRBV7-9 and TRBJ2-1; a possible D gene is TRBD2 (7 bases). The CDR3 runs to 15 residues. The V end was cut by 7 bases, the J end by 7 bases, with 20 bases between. Germline assignment: CDR1 SEHNR and CDR2 FQNEAQ (reference sequence). The CDR3 DNA sequence: TGTGCCAGCATCGGTCCGGCGGGGGCCTTAAATGAGCAGTTCTTC. Residues: CASIGPAGALNEQFF.

The chain uses TRBV19 and TRBJ2-2; 12 bases are shared with TRBD2. This CDR3 has 16 amino acids. The junction had 4 bases not matched to a gene; V was cut back by 2 bases and J by 6 bases. CDR1 and CDR2 (germline): LNHDA, SQIVND (reference sequence). In DNA, the CDR3 is TGTGCCAGTAGTATAAGGACTAGCGGGATATCCGGGGAGCTGTTTTTT. Protein product: CASSIRTSGISGELFF.

V gene TRBV7-2 combines with J gene TRBJ1-6; 8 nucleotides align to TRBD1. The ends lost 5 bases at V and 7 bases at J; junction bases unmatched: 7. From germline, CDR1 is SGHTA and CDR2 FQGNSA. CDR3 length: 15 residues. CDR3 DNA sequence: TGTGCCAGCAGCGATCTGTGGACAGGGAATTCACCCCTCCACTTT. Its protein is CASSDLWTGNSPLHF.

The J gene is TRBJ1-6, the V gene TRBV6-6; D is unclear. The CDR3 extends over 9 amino acids. V lost 10 bases and J 10 bases, leaving 5 bases between the germline ends. Germline loops: CDR1 MNHNY, CDR2 SVGAGI (reference sequence). As DNA, the CDR3 is TGTGCCACAGGCTCACCCCTCCACTTT. Translating it yields CATGSPLHF.

This chain joins TRBV19 and TRBJ1-6, with D uncertain. Trimming pared 2 bases from V and 1 base from J, leaving 12 bases between. The CDR3 extends over 17 amino acids. Germline lookup yields CDR1 LNHDA and CDR2 SQIVND (reference sequence). The CDR3 region has the DNA TGTGCCAGTAGTATATCCCCGGGAGGATCCTATAATTCACCCCTCCACTTT. Amino acids: CASSISPGGSYNSPLHF.

This sequence joins TRBV7-2 and TRBJ2-4; tentative D call: TRBD1 (6 bases). CDR1 is SGHTA and CDR2 is FQGNSA in the germline V gene. The CDR3 contains 14 residues. The ends were cut back, 4 bases at V and 6 bases at J, with 13 bases in the middle. CDR3 loop: CASSSGQLRNIQYF. CDR3 DNA: TGTGCCAGCAGCTCTGGACAGCTGAGAAACATTCAGTACTTC.

The chain couples TRBV6-5 to TRBJ2-1; 7 bases fit TRBD1. The germline V gene encodes CDR1 MNHEY and CDR2 SVGAGI. V lost 5 bases and J lost 7; bases outside the gene matches: 8. The CDR3 is made up of 14 amino acids. The CDR3 here is CASSRDRAGNEQFF. The CDR3 bases are TGTGCCAGCAGTCGAGACAGGGCTGGGAATGAGCAGTTCTTC.

The chain joins TRBV5-1 to TRBJ2-1; 8 bases are shared with TRBD2. The junction had 5 bases not matched to a gene; V was cut back by 2 bases and J by 4 bases. Germline lookup yields CDR1 SGHRS and CDR2 YFSETQ. The CDR3 sequence is 15 residues long. The CDR3 nucleotides are TGCGCCAGCAGCTTTACTAGCGGTGATTACAATGAGCAGTTCTTC. Protein sequence: CASSFTSGDYNEQFF.

The V gene is TRBV7-8, the J gene TRBJ1-2, with TRBD1 as a possible D gene (6 bases). Between the trimmed V and J ends, which lost 5 bases and 0 bases, there was a span of 28 bases. Germline V gene lookup returns CDR1 SGHVS and CDR2 FQNEAQ. The CDR3 length is 20 residues. CDR3 region: CASSLGQKGRYEAANYGYTF. The CDR3 nucleotides are TGTGCCAGCAGCCTTGGACAGAAGGGTCGGTACGAGGCCGCTAACTATGGCTACACCTTC.

The chain combines TRBV11-3 with TRBJ2-1; D remains unclear. CDR3 length: 14 residues. The V gene's germline CDR1 is SGHNT and CDR2 YENEEA. V shed 0 bases and J shed 4 bases, with 7 bases lying between them. The CDR3 loop is CASSLDAGYNEQFF. Here the CDR3 DNA reads TGTGCCAGCAGCTTAGACGCCGGGTACAATGAGCAGTTCTTC.

The J gene is TRBJ2-7, the V gene TRBV6-5; D possibly corresponds to TRBD1 (8 bases). The CDR3 loop spans 16 amino acids. Trimming removed 0 bases at V and 4 bases at J, with 16 bases between. Germline V gene data show CDR1 as MNHEY and CDR2 as SVGAGI. CDR3 bases: TGTGCCAGCAGTTACTCGTACAGGGGGGGGCGATACGAGCAGTACTTC. It specifies CASSYSYRGGRYEQYF.

V and J are TRBV15 and TRBJ2-5; no reliable D call. TRBJ2-7 explains the end of the DNA better; the J call may be wrong. CDR1 and CDR2 from the germline V gene are LNHNV and YYDKDF (reference sequence). There are 14 residues in the CDR3. CDR3 protein: CATSRDRPSYEQYF. In DNA form, the CDR3 reads TGTGCCACCAGCAGAGACAGGCCCTCCTACGAGCAGTACTTC.

The chain joins TRBV4-3 to TRBJ1-5, with a tentative D call TRBD1 (6 bases). Germline V gene sequence: CDR1 LGHNA, CDR2 YSLEER. V lost 0 bases and J lost 3, with 9 bases in between. The CDR3 covers 15 residues. The CDR3 DNA reads TGCGCCAGCAGCCAAGACGGGACAACCAATCAGCCCCAGCATTTT. Protein product: CASSQDGTTNQPQHF.

This rearrangement joins TRBV11-2 to TRBJ1-1, with 7 positions matching TRBD1. Germline V gene data show CDR1 as SGHAT and CDR2 as FQNNGV. The V segment lost 2 bases and the J segment 2 bases; nucleotides outside the gene matches: 5. This CDR3 has 15 residues. In DNA, the CDR3 is TGTGCCAGCAGCTTAATACCAGGGGGAAACACTGAAGCTTTCTTT. Translation gives CASSLIPGGNTEAFF.

The genes are TRBV2 and TRBJ1-6; D remains ambiguous. CDR3 length: 15 amino acids. Germline loops: CDR1 SNHLY, CDR2 FYNNEI. V shed 3 bases and J shed 5 bases, with 11 bases lying between them. This chain's CDR3 is CASSDWQADNSPLHF. The DNA for the CDR3 is TGTGCCAGCAGTGATTGGCAGGCTGATAATTCACCCCTCCACTTT.

This clone was detected only once. The rearrangement joins TRBV2 to TRBJ1-5; 9 nucleotides agree with TRBD1. CDR3 size: 15 residues. Looked up from germline, CDR1 is SNHLY and CDR2 is FYNNEI. With 6 bases clipped from V and 4 bases from J, the junction kept 7 bases outside the gene matches. This chain's CDR3 is CASRQTGGGNQPQHF. CDR3 bases: TGTGCCAGCAGGCAGACAGGGGGGGGTAATCAGCCCCAGCATTTT. Variable domain in full (rest from reference TRBV2 and TRBJ1-5): EPEVTQTPSHQVTQMGQEVILRCVPISNHLYFYWYRQILGQKVEFLVSFYNNEISEKSEIFDDQFSVERPDGSNFTLKIRSTKLEDSAMYFCASRQTGGGNQPQHFGDGTRLSIL.

CDR3 protein: CASSPRGDNGELFF. The CDR3 coding sequence is TGCGCCAGCAGCCCGAGAGGGGACAACGGGGAGCTGTTTTTT. The chain employs TRBV5-1 and TRBJ2-2; tentatively, D is TRBD1 (6 bases). V was clipped by 4 bases and J by 7 bases, with 14 bases between them. The CDR3 runs 14 residues. Germline assignment: CDR1 SGHRS and CDR2 YFSETQ.

Comments on this clone: This sample also contains other DNA sequences that code for the same CDR3. The chain joins TRBV5-1 to TRBJ1-1; D is possibly TRBD1 (5 bases). V was pared by 4 bases and J by 6 bases, with 13 bases between. Germline CDR1 is SGHRS and CDR2 is YFSETQ. This CDR3 spans 13 amino acids. CDR3 loop: CASSPLSGPEAFF. CDR3 DNA sequence: TGCGCCAGCAGCCCACTGTCAGGGCCTGAAGCTTTCTTT. The full variable domain, in which reference TRBV5-1 and TRBJ1-1 provide the parts outside the CDR3, is KAGVTQTPRYLIKTRGQQVTLSCSPISGHRSVSWYQQTPGQGLQFLFEYFSETQRNKGNFPGRFSGRQFSNSRSEMNVSTLELGDSALYLCASSPLSGPEAFFGQGTRLTVV.